Sequencing of this T cell receptor beta chain was carried out in a study of T cell responses to AZD1222 COVID-19 vaccine. Study overall: Pooling of second doses given at about 4 or about 12 weeks was done. Study-level findings and limits: After the peak T cell response, and only then, were repertoires sampled. Breadth and depth of Spike-specific TCRs rose after two AZD1222 doses.

V was clipped by 5 bases and J by 12 bases, with 22 bases between them. This CDR3 is built from 14 residues. Germline V gene data show CDR1 as LNHDA and CDR2 as SQIVND (reference sequence). Turning to this clone: Its cognate antigen is unknown.

Using immunoSEQ multiplex PCR, the repertoire was profiled, and TCRdb retains in-frame clones only, with some absent. The top ten clones hold over 4% of a sample with roughly 150,000 clones, more than 75% of them seen once. This chain joins TRBV19 and TRBJ1-2, with D maybe TRBD1 (5 bases). This receptor was identified in an adult in good health. The sample here was peripheral blood, taken on day 0 of AZD1222 vaccination. CDR3 sequence reads: CASSPNQGFVGNTF. CDR3 coding DNA: TGTGCCAGTAGTCCCAACCAGGGTTTCGTCGGGAACACCTTC.